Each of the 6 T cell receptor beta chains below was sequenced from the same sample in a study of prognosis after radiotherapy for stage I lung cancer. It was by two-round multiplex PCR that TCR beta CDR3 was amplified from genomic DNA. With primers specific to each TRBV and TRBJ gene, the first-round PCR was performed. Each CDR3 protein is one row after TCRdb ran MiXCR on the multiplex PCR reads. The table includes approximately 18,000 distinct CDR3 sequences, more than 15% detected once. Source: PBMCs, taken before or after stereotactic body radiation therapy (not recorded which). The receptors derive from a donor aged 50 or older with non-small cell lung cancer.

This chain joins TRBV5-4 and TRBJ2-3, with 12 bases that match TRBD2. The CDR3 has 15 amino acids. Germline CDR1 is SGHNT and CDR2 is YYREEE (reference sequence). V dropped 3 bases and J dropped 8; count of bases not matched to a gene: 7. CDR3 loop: CASSSLAGGSFTQYF. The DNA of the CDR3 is TGTGCCAGCAGCTCCCTAGCGGGAGGGTCCTTTACGCAGTATTTT. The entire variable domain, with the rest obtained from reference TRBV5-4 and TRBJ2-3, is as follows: ETGVTQSPTHLIKTRGQQVTLRCSSQSGHNTVSWYQQALGQGPQFIFQYYREEENGRGNFPPRFSGLQFPNYSSELNVNALELDDSALYLCASSSLAGGSFTQYFGPGTRLTVL.

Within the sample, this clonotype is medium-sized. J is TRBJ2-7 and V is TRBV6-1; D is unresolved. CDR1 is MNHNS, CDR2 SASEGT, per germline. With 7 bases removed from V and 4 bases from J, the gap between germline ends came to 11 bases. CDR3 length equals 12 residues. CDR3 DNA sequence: TGTGCCAGCACCTCGGTCCGATACGAGCAGTACTTC. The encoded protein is CASTSVRYEQYF.

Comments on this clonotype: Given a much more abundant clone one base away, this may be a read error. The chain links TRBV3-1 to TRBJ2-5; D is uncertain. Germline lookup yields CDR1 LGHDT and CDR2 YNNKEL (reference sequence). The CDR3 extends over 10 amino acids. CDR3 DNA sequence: TGTGCCAGCAGCCAAGAGACCCGGTACTTC. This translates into CASSQETRYF.

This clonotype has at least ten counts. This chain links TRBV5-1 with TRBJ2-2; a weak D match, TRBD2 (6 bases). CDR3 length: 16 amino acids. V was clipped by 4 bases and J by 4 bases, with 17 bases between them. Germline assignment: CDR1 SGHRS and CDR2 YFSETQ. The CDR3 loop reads CASSGGWTVGTGELFF. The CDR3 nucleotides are TGCGCCAGCAGCGGAGGGTGGACGGTGGGCACCGGGGAGCTGTTTTTT.

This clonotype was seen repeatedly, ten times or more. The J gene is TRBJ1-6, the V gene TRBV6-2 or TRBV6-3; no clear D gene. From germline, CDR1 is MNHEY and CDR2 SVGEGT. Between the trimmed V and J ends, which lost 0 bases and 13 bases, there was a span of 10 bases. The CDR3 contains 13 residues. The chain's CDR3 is CASSYSASVPLHF. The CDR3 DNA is TGTGCCAGCAGTTACTCGGCGTCGGTGCCCCTCCACTTT.

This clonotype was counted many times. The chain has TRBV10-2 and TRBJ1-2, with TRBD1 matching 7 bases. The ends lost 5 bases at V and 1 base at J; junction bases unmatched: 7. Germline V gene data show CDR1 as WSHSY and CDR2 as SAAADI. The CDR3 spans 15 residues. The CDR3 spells CASSYDRDGNYGYTF. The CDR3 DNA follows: TGCGCCAGCAGTTATGACAGGGACGGTAACTATGGCTACACCTTC.